A selection of T cell receptor beta chains follows, all from one sample in a study of cytomegalovirus exposure and HLA in healthy donors. The table came from immunoSEQ multiplex PCR; TCRdb's copy has only in-frame clones and leaves some out. The sample records about 200,000 clones, 75% to 80% being singletons. Specimen: PBMCs. These receptors originate from a man between 18 and 29 years old in good health and CMV-seronegative. Both conserved end residues are part of each CDR3. A D gene is named only where the DNA matches it firmly. Rows may omit the clone size; those that give it use once, few, many or a size class.

clone_size j_call d_call cdr3_length v_call cdr3_aa cdr3_nt
. TRBJ2-5 TRBD1 16 TRBV5-6 CASSPTGTGLRETQYF TGTGCCAGCAGCCCAACCGGGACAGGGCTTAGAGAGACCCAGTACTTC
. TRBJ1-2 TRBD1 13 TRBV6-5 CASSAVQGYGYTF TGTGCCAGCAGTGCTGTACAGGGGTATGGCTACACCTTC
. TRBJ2-5 TRBD1 14 TRBV28 CASSLRDREETQYF TGTGCCAGCAGCCTAAGGGACAGGGAGGAGACCCAGTACTTC
. TRBJ2-7 TRBD2 14 TRBV5-1 CASSAGGSSYEQYF TGCGCCAGCAGCGCGGGGGGGAGCTCCTACGAGCAGTACTTC
. TRBJ2-2 TRBD2 15 TRBV28 CASSPGTSDTGELFF TGTGCCAGCAGCCCCGGGACTAGCGACACCGGGGAGCTGTTTTTT
. TRBJ2-5 TRBD2 14 TRBV7-9 CSSSLGTRSETQYF TGTTCCAGCAGCTTGGGGACTAGATCAGAGACCCAGTACTTC
. TRBJ2-1 TRBD2 12 TRBV7-9 CASTLGGTEQFF TGTGCCAGCACCCTGGGGGGGACTGAGCAGTTCTTC
. TRBJ1-2 TRBD1 14 TRBV9 CASSVTGLSDGYTF TGTGCCAGCAGCGTGACAGGGTTATCGGATGGCTACACCTTC
. TRBJ2-3 TRBD2 15 TRBV5-1 CASRTGGQGKDTQYF TGCGCCAGCAGAACGGGGGGGCAAGGCAAAGATACGCAGTATTTT
once TRBJ2-7 TRBD2 17 TRBV10-3 CAISEPLWASGVNEQYF TGTGCCATCAGTGAGCCCCTGTGGGCTAGCGGGGTAAACGAGCAGTACTTC
. TRBJ1-1 TRBD1 13 TRBV30 CAWSAGGPTEAFF TGTGCCTGGAGCGCAGGGGGTCCCACTGAAGCTTTCTTT
. TRBJ1-5 . 13 TRBV5-8 CASSSHSNQPQHF TGTGCCAGCAGCTCCCATAGCAATCAGCCCCAGCATTTT
. TRBJ2-1 TRBD2 15 TRBV5-6 CASSPSGGSRGEQFF TGTGCCAGCAGCCCTAGCGGGGGTTCCCGTGGTGAGCAGTTCTTC
. TRBJ1-2 TRBD1 16 TRBV7-9 CASSLVAGTGLYGYTF TGTGCCAGCAGCTTAGTAGCCGGGACAGGACTCTATGGCTACACCTTC
. TRBJ1-2 . 16 TRBV7-9 CSSSPPESGQNYGYTF TGTTCCAGCAGCCCCCCGGAGTCAGGGCAGAACTATGGCTACACCTTC
. TRBJ2-5 . 13 TRBV27 CASSLIRGQTQYF TGTGCCAGCAGTTTAATCAGGGGTCAGACCCAGTACTTC
. TRBJ1-2 . 13 TRBV13 CASSQGGYVGYTF TGTGCCAGCAGTCAAGGAGGGTATGTGGGCTACACCTTC
. TRBJ1-6 . 11 TRBV6-6 CASSVQESLHF TGTGCCAGCAGTGTACAGGAAAGCCTCCACTTT